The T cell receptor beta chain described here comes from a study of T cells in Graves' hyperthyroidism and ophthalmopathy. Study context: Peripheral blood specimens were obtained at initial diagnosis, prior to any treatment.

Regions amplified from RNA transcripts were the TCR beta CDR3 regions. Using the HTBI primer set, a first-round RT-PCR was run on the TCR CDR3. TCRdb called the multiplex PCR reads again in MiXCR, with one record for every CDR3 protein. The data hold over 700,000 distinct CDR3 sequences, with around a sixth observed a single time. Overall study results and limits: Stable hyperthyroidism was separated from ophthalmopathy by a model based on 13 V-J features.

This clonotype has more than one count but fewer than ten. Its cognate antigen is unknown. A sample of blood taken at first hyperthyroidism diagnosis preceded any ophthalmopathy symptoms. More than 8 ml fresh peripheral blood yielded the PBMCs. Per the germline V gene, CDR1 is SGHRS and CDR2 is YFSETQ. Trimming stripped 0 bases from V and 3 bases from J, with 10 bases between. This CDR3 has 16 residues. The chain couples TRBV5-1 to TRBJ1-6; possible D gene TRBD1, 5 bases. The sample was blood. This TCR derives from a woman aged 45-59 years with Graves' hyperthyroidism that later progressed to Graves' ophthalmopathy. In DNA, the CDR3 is TGCGCCAGCAGCTTGGCCGGAGGGGACTATAATTCACCCCTCCACTTT. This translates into CASSLAGGDYNSPLHF. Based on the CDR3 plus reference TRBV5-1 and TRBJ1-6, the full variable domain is KAGVTQTPRYLIKTRGQQVTLSCSPISGHRSVSWYQQTPGQGLQFLFEYFSETQRNKGNFPGRFSGRQFSNSRSEMNVSTLELGDSALYLCASSLAGGDYNSPLHFGNGTRLTVT.